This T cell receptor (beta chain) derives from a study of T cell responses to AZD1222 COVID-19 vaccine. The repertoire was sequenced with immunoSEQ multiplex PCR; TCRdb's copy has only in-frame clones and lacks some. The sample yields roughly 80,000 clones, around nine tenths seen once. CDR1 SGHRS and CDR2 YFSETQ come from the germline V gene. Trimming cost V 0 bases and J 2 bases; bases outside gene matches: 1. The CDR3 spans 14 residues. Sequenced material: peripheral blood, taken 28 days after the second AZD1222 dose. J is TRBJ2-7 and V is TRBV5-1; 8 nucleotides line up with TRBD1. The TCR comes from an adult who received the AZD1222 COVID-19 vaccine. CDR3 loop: CASSLVDRAYEQYF. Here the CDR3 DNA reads TGCGCCAGCAGCTTGGTGGACAGGGCCTACGAGCAGTACTTC.